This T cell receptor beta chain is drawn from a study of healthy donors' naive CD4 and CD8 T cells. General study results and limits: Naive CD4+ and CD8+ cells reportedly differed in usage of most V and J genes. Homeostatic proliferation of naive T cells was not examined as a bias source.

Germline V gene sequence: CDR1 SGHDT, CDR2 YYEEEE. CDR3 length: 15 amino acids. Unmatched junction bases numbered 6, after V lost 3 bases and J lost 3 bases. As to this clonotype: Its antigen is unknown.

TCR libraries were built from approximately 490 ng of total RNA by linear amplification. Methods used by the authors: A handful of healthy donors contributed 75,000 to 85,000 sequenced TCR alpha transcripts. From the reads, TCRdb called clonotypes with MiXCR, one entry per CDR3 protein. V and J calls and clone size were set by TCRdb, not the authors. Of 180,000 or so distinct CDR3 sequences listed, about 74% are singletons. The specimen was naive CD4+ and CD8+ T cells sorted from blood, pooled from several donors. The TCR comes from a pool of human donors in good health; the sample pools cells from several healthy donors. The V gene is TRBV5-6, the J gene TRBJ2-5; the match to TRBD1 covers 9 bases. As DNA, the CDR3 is TGTGCCAGCAGCTGGGGACAGGGAAAGGAAGAGACCCAGTACTTC. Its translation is CASSWGQGKEETQYF.